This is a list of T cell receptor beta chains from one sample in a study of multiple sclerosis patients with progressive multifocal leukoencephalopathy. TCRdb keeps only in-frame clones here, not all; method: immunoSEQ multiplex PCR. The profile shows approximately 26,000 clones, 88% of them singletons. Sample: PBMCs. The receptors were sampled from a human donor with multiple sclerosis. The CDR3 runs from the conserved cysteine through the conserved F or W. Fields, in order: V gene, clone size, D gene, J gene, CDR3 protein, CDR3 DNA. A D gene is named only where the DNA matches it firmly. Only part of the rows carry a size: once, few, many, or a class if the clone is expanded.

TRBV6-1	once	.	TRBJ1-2	CASSGTDLTGYTF	TGTGCCAGCAGTGGGACAGACCTGACGGGCTACACCTTC
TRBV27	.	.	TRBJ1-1	CASSFGRGSSEAFF	TGTGCCAGCAGTTTCGGGAGGGGCAGCTCTGAAGCTTTCTTT
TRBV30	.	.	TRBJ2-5	CATDRGQETQYF	TGTGCCACTGACCGTGGCCAAGAGACCCAGTACTTC
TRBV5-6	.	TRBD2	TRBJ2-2	CASSLGLAGITGELFF	TGTGCCAGCAGCTTGGGTCTAGCGGGGATTACCGGGGAGCTGTTTTTT
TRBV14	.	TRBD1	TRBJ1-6	CASSRDRGNSPLHF	TGTGCCAGCAGCCGGGACAGGGGTAATTCACCCCTCCACTTT
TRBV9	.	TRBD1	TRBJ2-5	CASSVGSRGQFRETQYF	TGTGCCAGCAGCGTAGGGTCCAGGGGGCAATTTAGGGAGACCCAGTACTTC
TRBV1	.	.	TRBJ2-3	CTSSGGAPTDTQYF	TGCACCAGCAGCGGCGGGGCCCCCACAGATACGCAGTATTTT
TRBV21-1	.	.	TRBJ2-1	CASRPVVATPSDNEQFF	TGTGCCAGCAGGCCCGTTGTAGCTACACCTTCCGACAATGAGCAGTTCTTC
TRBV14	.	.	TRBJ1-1	CASSQETYTEAFF	TGTGCCAGCAGCCAGGAAACTTACACTGAAGCTTTCTTT
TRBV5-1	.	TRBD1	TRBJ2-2	CASGGGQGTGELFF	TGCGCCAGCGGAGGCGGACAGGGTACCGGGGAGCTGTTTTTT
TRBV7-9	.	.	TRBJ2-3	CAGSFADTQYF	TGTGCCGGCTCCTTTGCGGATACGCAGTATTTT
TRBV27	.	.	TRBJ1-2	CASSLNREGSNYGYTF	TGTGCCAGCAGTCTAAACAGGGAGGGTTCTAACTATGGCTACACCTTC
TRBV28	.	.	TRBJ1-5	CASSRLDGNNQPQHF	TGTGCCAGCAGCCGCCTTGACGGGAACAATCAGCCCCAGCATTTT
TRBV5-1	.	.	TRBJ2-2	CASSLAKGPTGELFF	TGCGCCAGCAGCTTGGCGAAGGGGCCCACCGGGGAGCTGTTTTTT
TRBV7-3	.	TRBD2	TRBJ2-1	CASSSGLAEYNEQFF	TGTGCCAGCAGCTCGGGACTAGCGGAGTACAATGAGCAGTTCTTC
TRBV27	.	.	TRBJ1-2	CASSLSRYGGTDYGYTF	TGTGCCAGCAGTTTATCACGATACGGGGGAACGGACTATGGCTACACCTTC
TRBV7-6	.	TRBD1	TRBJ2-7	CASSLAGQGYEQYF	TGTGCCAGCAGCTTAGCGGGACAGGGCTACGAGCAGTACTTC
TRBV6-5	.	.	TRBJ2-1	CASKQRYTYNEQFF	TGTGCCAGCAAGCAGCGATACACCTACAATGAGCAGTTCTTC
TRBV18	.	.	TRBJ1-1	CASSPGRDTEAFF	TGTGCCAGCTCACCGGGTAGGGACACTGAAGCTTTCTTT
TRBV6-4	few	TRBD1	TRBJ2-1	CASSDPDRGSYNEQFF	TGTGCCAGCAGTGACCCTGACAGGGGATCCTACAATGAGCAGTTCTTC
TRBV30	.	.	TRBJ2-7	CAWSVKAPRYEQYF	TGTGCCTGGAGTGTGAAGGCCCCTAGGTACGAGCAGTACTTC
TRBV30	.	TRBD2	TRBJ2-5	CAGRKRGQETQYF	TGTGCCGGGCGAAAGCGGGGCCAAGAGACCCAGTACTTC
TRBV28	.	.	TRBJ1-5	CASSLDRLLNQPQHF	TGTGCCAGCAGTTTGGATAGACTATTAAATCAGCCCCAGCATTTT
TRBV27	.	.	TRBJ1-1	CASSPVFLDTEAFF	TGTGCCAGCAGTCCCGTTTTTTTGGACACTGAAGCTTTCTTT
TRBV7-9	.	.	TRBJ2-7	CASSLSNQGRSSYEQYF	TGTGCCAGCAGCTTAAGCAATCAGGGACGAAGCTCCTACGAGCAGTACTTC
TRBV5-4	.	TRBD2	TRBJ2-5	CASSFRTQRGETQYF	TGTGCCAGCAGCTTTAGGACCCAGCGGGGGGAGACCCAGTACTTC
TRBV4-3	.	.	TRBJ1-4	CASSLGYGANEKLFF	TGCGCCAGCAGCCTCGGTTATGGGGCTAATGAAAAACTGTTTTTT
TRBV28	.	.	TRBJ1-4	CASSPFNEKLFF	TGTGCCAGCAGTCCCTTCAATGAAAAACTGTTTTTT
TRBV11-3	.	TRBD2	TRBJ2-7	CASSPGGRTSGVEQYF	TGTGCCAGCAGCCCGGGGGGGCGGACTAGCGGGGTCGAGCAGTACTTC
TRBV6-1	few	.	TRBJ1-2	CASSEADGVGNYGYTF	TGTGCCAGCAGTGAAGCGGACGGGGTAGGAAACTATGGCTACACCTTC
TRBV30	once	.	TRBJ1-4	CAWQGAREKLFF	TGTGCCTGGCAAGGGGCGAGGGAAAAACTGTTTTTT
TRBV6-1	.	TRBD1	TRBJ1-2	CASIPGGRENYGYTF	TGTGCCAGCATCCCAGGGGGGAGGGAAAACTATGGCTACACCTTC
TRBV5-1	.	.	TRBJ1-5	CASSLEGLGQPQHF	TGCGCCAGCAGCTTGGAAGGGTTGGGTCAGCCCCAGCATTTT
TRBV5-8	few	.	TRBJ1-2	CASSLGQGSYGYTF	TGTGCCAGCAGCTTGGGGCAGGGCTCCTATGGCTACACCTTC
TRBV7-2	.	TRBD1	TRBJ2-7	CASSPGTGVYEQYF	TGTGCCAGCAGCCCCGGGACAGGGGTATACGAGCAGTACTTC
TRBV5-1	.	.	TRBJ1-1	CASSGQGYTEAFF	TGCGCCAGCAGCGGTCAGGGGTACACTGAAGCTTTCTTT
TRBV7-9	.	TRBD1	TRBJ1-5	CASSPIGTGGGNQPQHF	TGTGCCAGCAGCCCAATAGGGACAGGGGGGGGCAATCAGCCCCAGCATTTT
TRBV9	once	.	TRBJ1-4	CASSANEKLFF	TGTGCCAGCAGCGCCAATGAAAAACTGTTTTTT
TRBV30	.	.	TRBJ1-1	CAWSGRVMNTEAFF	TGTGCCTGGAGTGGAAGGGTCATGAACACTGAAGCTTTCTTT
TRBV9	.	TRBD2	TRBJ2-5	CASSPFAGGKETQYF	TGTGCCAGCAGCCCCTTCGCGGGGGGGAAAGAGACCCAGTACTTC
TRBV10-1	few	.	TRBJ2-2	CAKTGELFF	TGCGCCAAAACCGGGGAGCTGTTTTTT
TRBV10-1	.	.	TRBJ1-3	CASSDPGSRNTIYF	TGCGCCAGCAGTGACCCTGGAAGTAGAAACACCATATATTTT
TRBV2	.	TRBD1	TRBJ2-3	CASSSQPGQGSDTQYF	TGTGCCAGCAGCTCCCAACCTGGACAGGGCTCAGATACGCAGTATTTT